The sequence of this T cell receptor beta chain was determined in a study of T cell clonotyping in hematopoietic cell transplantation. Overall study: Cytoreduction preceded collection of pretransplant recipient samples. General study points: Graft donor and pretransplant recipient Inverse Simpson Index values predicted broader posttransplant TCR diversity.

Measured with immunoSEQ multiplex PCR; TCRdb has only the in-frame clones, and not every one. The profile shows tens of thousands of clones, around 86% of them singletons. In the case of this clone: The antigen is undetermined.

CDR3 length: 14 residues. CDR1 is SNHLY, CDR2 FYNNEI, per germline. V lost 8 bases and J 5 bases, leaving 15 bases between the germline ends. The time point denotes: recipient sample about 28 days before transplant, after cytoreduction. Samples: about 28 days before transplant, then days 30, 100 and 180 after. The sequencing here drew on peripheral blood mononuclear cells, taken before stem cell transplant. This sequence was found in a man aged 60-69 years with biphenotypic leukemia. Some clones in this sample may be carry-over from other donors' samples. The gene calls are TRBV2 and TRBJ2-2, with D perhaps TRBD1 or TRBD2 (5 bases each). The CDR3 DNA reads TGTGCCAGCGGGGACGTAGTAGGTACCGGGGAGCTGTTTTTT. Translating it yields CASGDVVGTGELFF. Full variable domain (missing parts from reference TRBV2 and TRBJ2-2): EPEVTQTPSHQVTQMGQEVILRCVPISNHLYFYWYRQILGQKVEFLVSFYNNEISEKSEIFDDQFSVERPDGSNFTLKIRSTKLEDSAMYFCASGDVVGTGELFFGEGSRLTVL.